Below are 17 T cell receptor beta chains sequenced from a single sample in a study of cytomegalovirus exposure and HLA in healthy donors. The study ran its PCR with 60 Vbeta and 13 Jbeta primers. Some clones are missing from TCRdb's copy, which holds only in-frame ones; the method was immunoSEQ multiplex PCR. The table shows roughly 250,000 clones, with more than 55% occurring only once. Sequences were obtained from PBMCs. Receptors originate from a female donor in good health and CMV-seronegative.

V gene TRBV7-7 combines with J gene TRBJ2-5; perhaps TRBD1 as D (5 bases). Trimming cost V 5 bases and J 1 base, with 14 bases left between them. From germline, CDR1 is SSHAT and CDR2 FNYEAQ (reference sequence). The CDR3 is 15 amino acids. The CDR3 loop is CASSIGTGRQETQYF. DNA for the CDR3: TGTGCCAGCAGCATTGGCACAGGCCGCCAAGAGACCCAGTACTTC. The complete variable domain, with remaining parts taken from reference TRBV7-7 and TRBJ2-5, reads GAGVSQSPRYKVTKRGQDVTLRCDPISSHATLYWYQQALGQGPEFLTYFNYEAQPDKSGLPSDRFSAERPEGSISTLTIQRTEQRDSAMYRCASSIGTGRQETQYFGPGTRLLVL.

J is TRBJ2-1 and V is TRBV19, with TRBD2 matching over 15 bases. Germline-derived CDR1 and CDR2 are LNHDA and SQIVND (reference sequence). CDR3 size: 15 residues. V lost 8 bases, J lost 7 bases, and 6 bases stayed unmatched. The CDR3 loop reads CASWTSGRAQNEQFF. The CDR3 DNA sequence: TGTGCCAGTTGGACTAGCGGGAGGGCCCAGAATGAGCAGTTCTTC.

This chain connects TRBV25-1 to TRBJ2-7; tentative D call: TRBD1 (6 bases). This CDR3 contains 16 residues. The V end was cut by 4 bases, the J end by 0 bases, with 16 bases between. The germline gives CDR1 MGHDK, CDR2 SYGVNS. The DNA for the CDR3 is TGTGCCAGCAGTGCCCTAGGGGGAGTGAGCTCCTACGAGCAGTACTTC. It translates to CASSALGGVSSYEQYF.

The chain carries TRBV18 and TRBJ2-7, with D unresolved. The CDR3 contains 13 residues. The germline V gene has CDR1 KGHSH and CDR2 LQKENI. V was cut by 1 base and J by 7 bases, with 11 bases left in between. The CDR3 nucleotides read TGTGCCAGCTCACCACGCACAGAAGGAGAGCAGTACTTC. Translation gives CASSPRTEGEQYF.

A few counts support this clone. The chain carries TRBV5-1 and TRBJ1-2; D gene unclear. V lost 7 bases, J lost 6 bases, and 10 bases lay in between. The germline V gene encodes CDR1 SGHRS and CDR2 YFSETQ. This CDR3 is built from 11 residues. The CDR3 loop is CASGEDNGYTF. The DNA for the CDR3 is TGCGCCAGCGGCGAGGATAATGGCTACACCTTC. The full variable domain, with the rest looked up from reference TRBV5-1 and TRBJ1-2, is KAGVTQTPRYLIKTRGQQVTLSCSPISGHRSVSWYQQTPGQGLQFLFEYFSETQRNKGNFPGRFSGRQFSNSRSEMNVSTLELGDSALYLCASGEDNGYTFGSGTRLTVV.

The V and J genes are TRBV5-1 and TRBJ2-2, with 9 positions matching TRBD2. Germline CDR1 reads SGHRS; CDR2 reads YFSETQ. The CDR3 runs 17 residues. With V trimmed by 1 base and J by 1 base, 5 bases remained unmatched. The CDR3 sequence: CASSLFRREGNTGELFF. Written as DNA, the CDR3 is TGCGCCAGCAGCTTGTTTCGGCGGGAGGGGAACACCGGGGAGCTGTTTTTT.

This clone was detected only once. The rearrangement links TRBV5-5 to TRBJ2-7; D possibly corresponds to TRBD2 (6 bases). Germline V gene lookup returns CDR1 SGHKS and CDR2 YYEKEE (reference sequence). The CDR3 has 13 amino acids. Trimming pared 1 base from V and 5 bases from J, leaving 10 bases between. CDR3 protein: CASSLTSMDEQYF. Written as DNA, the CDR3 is TGTGCCAGCAGCTTGACTAGCATGGACGAGCAGTACTTC.

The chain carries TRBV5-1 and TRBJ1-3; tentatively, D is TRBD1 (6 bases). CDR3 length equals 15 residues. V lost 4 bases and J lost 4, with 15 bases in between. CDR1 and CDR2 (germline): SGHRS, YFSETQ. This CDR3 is CASSPTDGQGNTIYF. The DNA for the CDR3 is TGCGCCAGCAGCCCAACGGATGGACAGGGAAACACCATATATTTT.

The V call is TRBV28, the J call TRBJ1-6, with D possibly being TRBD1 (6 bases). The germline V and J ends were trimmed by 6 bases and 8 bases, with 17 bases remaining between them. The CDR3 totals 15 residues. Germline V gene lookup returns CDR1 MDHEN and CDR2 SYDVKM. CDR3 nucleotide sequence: TGTGCCAGCAGCCGGACAGTCCTCGGGGATTCACCCCTCCACTTT. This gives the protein CASSRTVLGDSPLHF.

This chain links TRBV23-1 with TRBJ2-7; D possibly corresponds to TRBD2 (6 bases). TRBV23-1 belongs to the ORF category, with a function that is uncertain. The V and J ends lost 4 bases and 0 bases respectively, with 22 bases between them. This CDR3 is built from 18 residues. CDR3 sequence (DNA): TGCGCCAGCAGTCGGCCGAGGGATAATAGCGGATCCTCCTACGAGCAGTACTTC. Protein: CASSRPRDNSGSSYEQYF.

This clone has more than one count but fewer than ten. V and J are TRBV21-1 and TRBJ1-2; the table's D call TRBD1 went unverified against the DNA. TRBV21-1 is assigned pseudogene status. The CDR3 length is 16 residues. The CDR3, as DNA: TGTGCCAGCAGCAACCGCAGGGCGAGCAGTAACTATGGCTACACCTTC. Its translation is CASSNRRASSNYGYTF.

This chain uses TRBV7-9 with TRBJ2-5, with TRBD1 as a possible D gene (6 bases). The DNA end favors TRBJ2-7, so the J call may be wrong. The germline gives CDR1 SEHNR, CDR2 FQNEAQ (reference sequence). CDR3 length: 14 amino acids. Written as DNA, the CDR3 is TGTGCCAGCAGCTTTAGCCAGGGGACCTACGAGCAGTACTTC. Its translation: CASSFSQGTYEQYF.

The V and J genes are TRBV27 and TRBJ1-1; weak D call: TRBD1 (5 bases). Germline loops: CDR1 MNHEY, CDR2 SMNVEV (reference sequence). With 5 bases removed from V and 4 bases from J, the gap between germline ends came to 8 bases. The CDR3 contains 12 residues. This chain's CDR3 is CASSRRGTEAFF. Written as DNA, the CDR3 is TGTGCCAGCAGTCGAAGGGGCACTGAAGCTTTCTTT.

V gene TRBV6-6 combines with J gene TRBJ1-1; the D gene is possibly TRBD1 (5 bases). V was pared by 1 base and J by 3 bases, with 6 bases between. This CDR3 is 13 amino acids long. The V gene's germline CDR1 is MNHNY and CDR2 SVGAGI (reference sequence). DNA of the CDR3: TGTGCCAGCAGTTACTTCAGGGACACTGAAGCTTTCTTT. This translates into CASSYFRDTEAFF.

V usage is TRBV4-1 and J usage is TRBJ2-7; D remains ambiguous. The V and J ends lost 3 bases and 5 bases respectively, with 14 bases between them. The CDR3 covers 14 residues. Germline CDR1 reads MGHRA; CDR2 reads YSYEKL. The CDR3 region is CASSQVEPSDEQYF. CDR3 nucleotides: TGCGCCAGCAGCCAGGTGGAGCCCAGCGACGAGCAGTACTTC.

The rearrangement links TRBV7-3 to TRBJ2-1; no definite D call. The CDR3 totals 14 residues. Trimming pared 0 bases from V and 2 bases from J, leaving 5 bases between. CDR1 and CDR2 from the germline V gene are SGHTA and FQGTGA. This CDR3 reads CASSLTPAYNEQFF. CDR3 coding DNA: TGTGCCAGCAGCTTAACGCCAGCCTACAATGAGCAGTTCTTC.

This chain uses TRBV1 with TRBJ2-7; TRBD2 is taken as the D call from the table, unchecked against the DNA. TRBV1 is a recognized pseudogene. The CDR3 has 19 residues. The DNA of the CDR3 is TGCACCAGCAGCCAAGAGATCCTAGCGGGGGGGGGAGTGGTTTACGAGCAGTACTTC. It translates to CTSSQEILAGGGVVYEQYF.